This TCR beta chain appears in the sequencing data of a study of blood T cells in healthy people across ages. The study, taken as a whole, reports: Among T cells, TCR beta diversity per million cells dropped roughly linearly as age rose. Bulk PBMC profiling left naive and antigen-experienced comparisons inconclusive.

The authors ran a second PCR of about 7 to 11 cycles using a sample-barcoded 5' primer and a J-beta primer mix. The template-switch adaptor was a 5' adaptor with 12 random nucleotides. It tagged each cDNA molecule. TCRdb fed the 5' RACE reads into MiXCR, producing one record per CDR3 protein. The sample records 1.5 million to 1.8 million distinct CDR3 sequences, roughly 43% being singletons. Concerning this clonotype itself: Antigen unknown.

Trimming took off 6 bases at V and 1 base at J, with 18 bases between the two ends. The CDR3 is 15 amino acids. CDR1 is SQVTM and CDR2 is ANQGSEA in the germline V gene. The sequence came from a woman aged 18-30 years in good health. The specimen was blood. The V and J genes are TRBV29-1 and TRBJ2-5; D may correspond to TRBD1 or TRBD2 (5 bases each). DNA for the CDR3: TGCAGCGTAAAAGGGGAGAGGCGGATCCAAGAGACCCAGTACTTC. It encodes CSVKGERRIQETQYF.